This T cell receptor beta chain was sequenced in a study of T cell responses to AZD1222 COVID-19 vaccine. Broader study findings: Samples come after the peak T cell response, not at day 14.

V lost 1 base and J 8 bases, leaving 17 bases between the germline ends. The CDR3 totals 15 residues. Germline-derived CDR1 and CDR2 are SGHRS and YFSETQ. For this clone: The target antigen is unknown.

Assay: immunoSEQ multiplex PCR; the TCRdb copy retains only in-frame clones and omits some. The sample has over 100,000 clones, around 83% seen once; the top ten hold 5%. The sequence derives from an adult in good health. The sample was peripheral blood, taken on day 0 of AZD1222 vaccination. The V call is TRBV5-1, the J call TRBJ2-3; D is perhaps TRBD2 (6 bases). CDR3 protein: CASSLIPGAEGTQYF. The CDR3 bases are TGCGCCAGCAGCTTGATCCCGGGAGCTGAGGGTACGCAGTATTTT.